The 21 T cell receptor beta chains below come from one sample, sequenced in a study of blood T cell dynamics during melanoma immunotherapy. Some clones are missing from TCRdb's copy, which holds only in-frame ones; the method was immunoSEQ multiplex PCR. This sample has roughly 14,000 clones, with around 88% found just once. Sample time point: week 3, after first cycle of checkpoint inhibitor. Sequenced here: blood, sampled from a patient treated with checkpoint blockade. Receptors originate from a human donor with melanoma.

The chain combines TRBV5-6 with TRBJ2-5; 9 bases agree with TRBD2. This CDR3 region has 13 residues. CDR1 SGHDT and CDR2 YYEEEE come from the germline V gene. The junction had 0 bases not matched to a gene; V was cut back by 2 bases and J by 4 bases. The DNA of the CDR3 is TGTGCCAGCAGCTTAGCGGGAGGAGAGACCCAGTACTTC. Translated: CASSLAGGETQYF. The variable domain in full, completed from reference TRBV5-6 and TRBJ2-5, reads DAGVTQSPTHLIKTRGQQVTLRCSPKSGHDTVSWYQQALGQGPQFIFQYYEEEERQRGNFPDRFSGHQFPNYSSELNVNALLLGDSALYLCASSLAGGETQYFGPGTRLLVL.

V is TRBV30 and J is TRBJ2-5; 7 positions agree with TRBD2. CDR1 is GTSNPN and CDR2 is SVGIG in the germline V gene (reference sequence). The CDR3 is 12 residues long. J gave up 3 bases and V 5 bases, and 3 bases lay outside the gene matches. The CDR3 region has the DNA TGTGCCTGGGGGACTATCGAAGAGACCCAGTACTTC. This translates into CAWGTIEETQYF.

CDR3 nucleotide sequence: TGCGCCAGCAGTGCGAGCTCCTATAATTCACCCCTCCACTTT. As protein: CASSASSYNSPLHF. This chain uses TRBV10-2 with TRBJ1-6, with no clear D. The CDR3 loop spans 14 amino acids. V lost 4 bases, J lost 0 bases, and 4 bases lay in between. The V gene's germline CDR1 is WSHSY and CDR2 SAAADI.

This clone was seen only once. This chain links TRBV19 with TRBJ2-2; D may be TRBD1 (6 bases). Deletions cut 11 bases from V and 8 bases from J, with 15 bases between. The V gene's germline CDR1 is LNHDA and CDR2 SQIVND (reference sequence). CDR3 size: 12 residues. CDR3: CAHGERGGELFF. In DNA, the CDR3 is TGTGCCCATGGAGAAAGGGGGGGGGAGCTGTTTTTT.

The chain joins TRBV5-1 to TRBJ2-3, with 8 bases matching TRBD1. V shed 0 bases, J shed 4 bases, and the junction held 1 base outside the gene matches. CDR1 and CDR2 from the germline V gene are SGHRS and YFSETQ. The CDR3 has 14 residues. CDR3 nucleotide sequence: TGCGCCAGCAGCTTGGGGACAGGGTCAGATACGCAGTATTTT. Translating it yields CASSLGTGSDTQYF. The full variable domain, in which reference TRBV5-1 and TRBJ2-3 provide the parts outside the CDR3, is KAGVTQTPRYLIKTRGQQVTLSCSPISGHRSVSWYQQTPGQGLQFLFEYFSETQRNKGNFPGRFSGRQFSNSRSEMNVSTLELGDSALYLCASSLGTGSDTQYFGPGTRLTVL.

This clone was found a few times. This sequence joins TRBV5-4 and TRBJ1-5, with D possibly being TRBD1 (6 bases). Germline V lookup: CDR1 SGHNT, CDR2 YYREEE (reference sequence). The CDR3 loop spans 17 amino acids. V gave up 5 bases and J gave up 4 bases, with 22 bases separating them. As DNA, the CDR3 is TGTGCCAGCAGTTCCCGCCACCCACGGGACAAAAATCAGCCCCAGCATTTT. Protein sequence: CASSSRHPRDKNQPQHF.

The chain joins TRBV11-1 to TRBJ2-5; TRBD1 or TRBD2 may be the D gene (6 bases each). V was pared by 4 bases and J by 3 bases, with 9 bases between. Germline CDR1 and CDR2: SGHAT and FQDESV (reference sequence). CDR3 length: 13 amino acids. CDR3 sequence reads: CASSYREEETQYF. CDR3 nucleotides: TGTGCCAGCAGCTACAGGGAGGAAGAGACCCAGTACTTC.

This clone was observed a handful of times. J is TRBJ1-2 and V is TRBV28; D is undetermined. CDR3 length: 12 residues. Germline V gene data show CDR1 as MDHEN and CDR2 as SYDVKM. V was clipped by 5 bases and J by 8 bases, with 12 bases between them. CDR3 DNA sequence: TGTGCCAGCAGTCGAACCGCTAGGGGCTACACCTTC. This gives the protein CASSRTARGYTF.

The chain employs TRBV7-2 and TRBJ2-7; TRBD1 matches at 7 bases. V gave up 7 bases and J gave up 0 bases; unmatched junction bases: 6. The germline V gene encodes CDR1 SGHTA and CDR2 FQGNSA. The CDR3 has 14 residues. The CDR3 sequence: CASTTWDSSYEQYF. The CDR3 region has the DNA TGTGCCAGCACCACTTGGGACAGCTCCTACGAGCAGTACTTC.

The rearrangement joins TRBV7-2 to TRBJ1-2; D not resolved. The CDR3 is 13 amino acids. Per the germline V gene, CDR1 is SGHTA and CDR2 is FQGNSA. Between the trimmed V and J ends, which lost 4 bases and 2 bases, there was a span of 8 bases. The CDR3 bases are TGTGCCAGCAGCTCCTCGGGGAACTATGGCTACACCTTC. Translating gives CASSSSGNYGYTF. Variable domain in full (rest from reference TRBV7-2 and TRBJ1-2): GAGVSQSPSNKVTEKGKDVELRCDPISGHTALYWYRQSLGQGLEFLIYFQGNSAPDKSGLPSDRFSAERTGGSVSTLTIQRTQQEDSAVYLCASSSSGNYGYTFGSGTRLTVV.

V is TRBV5-1 and J is TRBJ2-2; a possible D gene is TRBD1 (7 bases). There are 15 residues in the CDR3. Germline V gene data show CDR1 as SGHRS and CDR2 as YFSETQ. The ends were cut back, 2 bases at V and 6 bases at J, with 14 bases in the middle. This chain's CDR3 is CASSFGGGKAGELFF. CDR3 nucleotides: TGCGCCAGCAGCTTCGGAGGGGGCAAGGCCGGGGAGCTGTTTTTT.

This chain uses TRBV10-1 with TRBJ2-5; 9 positions agree with TRBD1. This CDR3 is built from 17 residues. J was trimmed by 1 base and V by 4 bases; bases with no gene match: 10. Germline CDR1 reads WNHNN; CDR2 reads SYGVQD (reference sequence). The CDR3 DNA follows: TGCGCCAGCAGTGGTGGGAGGACAGGGGTTGTCCAAGAGACCCAGTACTTC. Translation gives CASSGGRTGVVQETQYF.

This sequence joins TRBV7-9 and TRBJ2-5; 7 nucleotides match TRBD1. V gave up 0 bases and J gave up 2 bases; unmatched junction bases: 9. CDR1 and CDR2 from the germline V gene are SEHNR and FQNEAQ (reference sequence). The CDR3 consists of 17 residues. As DNA, the CDR3 is TGTGCCAGCAGCTTAGCGCTGGGCTCAGGGGGTCAAGAGACCCAGTACTTC. This gives the protein CASSLALGSGGQETQYF.

This chain uses TRBV6-5 with TRBJ1-4; 8 bases agree with TRBD1. This CDR3 spans 16 amino acids. Losses at the gene ends were 0 bases for V and 8 bases for J; bases not matched to a gene: 8. From germline, CDR1 is MNHEY and CDR2 SVGAGI. The chain's CDR3 is CASSYSLGQVGEKLFF. Here the CDR3 DNA reads TGTGCCAGCAGTTACTCGCTGGGACAGGTGGGGGAAAAACTGTTTTTT.

This clone was picked up a small number of times. The chain recombines TRBV28 with TRBJ1-2; D not resolved. V lost 6 bases and J 2 bases, leaving 16 bases between the germline ends. The germline CDR1 and CDR2 sequences are MDHEN and SYDVKM. The CDR3 extends over 15 amino acids. CDR3 in amino acids: CASSPSAAGNYGYTF. DNA of the CDR3: TGTGCCAGCAGCCCCTCGGCGGCAGGAAACTATGGCTACACCTTC.

The chain recombines TRBV14 with TRBJ2-1; D is undetermined. Germline V gene lookup returns CDR1 SGHDN and CDR2 FVKESK. The CDR3 has 16 residues. V was clipped by 4 bases and J by 6 bases, with 19 bases between them. The CDR3: CASSLKVAFPVNEQFF. The CDR3 DNA is TGTGCCAGCAGCCTAAAGGTAGCTTTCCCCGTCAATGAGCAGTTCTTC.

V and J are TRBV5-4 and TRBJ2-5; D perhaps matches TRBD1 (5 bases). This CDR3 contains 14 residues. Germline V gene lookup returns CDR1 SGHNT and CDR2 YYREEE (reference sequence). The germline V and J ends were trimmed by 2 bases and 2 bases, with 10 bases remaining between them. The CDR3 DNA reads as TGTGCCAGCAGCTTTGGACACGTACAAGAGACCCAGTACTTC. It specifies CASSFGHVQETQYF.

This clone was found a few times. The V call is TRBV19, the J call TRBJ2-7; maybe TRBD1 (6 bases). The germline gives CDR1 LNHDA, CDR2 SQIVND (reference sequence). Trimming shortened V by 0 bases and J by 0 bases, and 9 bases separated the two germline ends. This CDR3 is built from 15 residues. CDR3 sequence (DNA): TGTGCCAGTAGTATAGAGGCAGGGGTCTCCTACGAGCAGTACTTC. This codes for CASSIEAGVSYEQYF.

This chain links TRBV7-9 with TRBJ2-5, with TRBD2 identical over 7 bases. The J call may be in error: the DNA end matches TRBJ2-7 better. Looked up from germline, CDR1 is SEHNR and CDR2 is FQNEAQ (reference sequence). This CDR3 contains 19 residues. In DNA form, the CDR3 reads TGTGCCAGCAGCTTCCCGTCTGCGGGAGAAAAGACCAGTCCTTACGAGCAGTACTTC. Translation gives CASSFPSAGEKTSPYEQYF.

Concerning this clone: Its ends do not fully match the called genes, so a read error is possible. The gene calls are TRBV5-4 and TRBJ1-2; possible D gene TRBD1, 6 bases. CDR1 is SGHNT, CDR2 YYREEE, per germline (reference sequence). The CDR3 covers 12 residues. The CDR3 DNA is TGTACCAGCAGGAAACAGGGAGGTGGCTACACCTTC. It encodes CTSRKQGGGYTF.

The rearrangement uses TRBV7-9 and TRBJ2-1; D remains ambiguous. Germline lookup yields CDR1 SEHNR and CDR2 FQNEAQ (reference sequence). The CDR3 has 12 residues. V lost 0 bases and J lost 6, with 3 bases in between. The CDR3 DNA is TGTGCCAGCAGCTTAGCCCTCAATGAGCAGTTCTTC. Protein sequence: CASSLALNEQFF.